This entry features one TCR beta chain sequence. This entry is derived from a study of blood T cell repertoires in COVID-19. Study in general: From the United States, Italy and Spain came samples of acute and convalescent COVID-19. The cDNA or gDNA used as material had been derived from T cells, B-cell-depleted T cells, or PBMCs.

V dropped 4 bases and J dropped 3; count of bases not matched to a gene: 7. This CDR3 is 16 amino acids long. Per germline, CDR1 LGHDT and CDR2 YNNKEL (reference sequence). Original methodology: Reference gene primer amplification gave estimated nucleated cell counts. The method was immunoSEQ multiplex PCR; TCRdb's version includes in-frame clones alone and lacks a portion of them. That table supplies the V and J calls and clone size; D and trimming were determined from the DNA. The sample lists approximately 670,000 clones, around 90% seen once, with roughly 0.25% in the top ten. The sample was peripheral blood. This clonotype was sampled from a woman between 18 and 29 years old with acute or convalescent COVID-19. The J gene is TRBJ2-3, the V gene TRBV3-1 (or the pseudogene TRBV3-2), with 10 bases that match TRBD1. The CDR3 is CASSRRQGARTDTQYF. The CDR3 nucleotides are TGTGCCAGCAGCCGGCGACAGGGGGCGCGAACAGATACGCAGTATTTT.